This TCR beta chain was captured in a study of blood T cell repertoires in COVID-19. Trimming cost V 1 base and J 4 bases; bases outside gene matches: 2. This CDR3 is 14 amino acids long. CDR1 is MDHEN, CDR2 SYDVKM, per germline. Sequencing was performed with immunoSEQ multiplex PCR; in TCRdb, only in-frame clones are kept and a portion is missing. The sample holds roughly 290,000 clones, 90% seen once. Input material: PBMCs or T cells enriched from blood (not recorded which). The rearrangement uses TRBV28 and TRBJ1-2; 8 bases align to TRBD1. The clonotype comes from a woman in her late teens or twenties with acute COVID-19. The CDR3 nucleotides read TGTGCCAGCAGTTTATTCGACAGGGGCTATGGCTACACCTTC. This codes for CASSLFDRGYGYTF.